The 14 T cell receptor beta chains given below trace back to one sample, sequenced in a study of shared T cell receptors in the human thymus. Some clones are missing from TCRdb's copy, which holds only in-frame ones; the method was immunoSEQ multiplex PCR. The table lists about 380,000 clones, more than 85% of them singletons. Sequencing was carried out using thymocytes. These receptors all come from a human donor.

The rearrangement uses TRBV28 and TRBJ2-1, with D possibly TRBD1 on 6 matching bases. Germline V gene lookup returns CDR1 MDHEN and CDR2 SYDVKM. Trimming stripped 3 bases from V and 5 bases from J, with 11 bases between. This CDR3 has 14 amino acids. Here the CDR3 DNA reads TGTGCCAGCAGTTTCGGACAGCGAAACAATGAGCAGTTCTTC. Residues: CASSFGQRNNEQFF.

V and J are TRBV30 and TRBJ1-4; TRBD1 matches 9 bases. Germline trimming cut 7 bases from V and 8 bases from J; bases unmatched to any gene: 8. The germline V gene has CDR1 GTSNPN and CDR2 SVGIG (reference sequence). The CDR3 is made up of 13 amino acids. Here the CDR3 reads CASDRGIGEKLFF. CDR3 in DNA: TGTGCCTCAGACAGGGGGATAGGAGAAAAACTGTTTTTT.

Concerning this clone: The sample contains more than one DNA sequence encoding this CDR3. This chain joins TRBV11-2 and TRBJ2-7; 9 bases match TRBD1. J gave up 3 bases and V 1 base, and 4 bases lay outside the gene matches. CDR1 is SGHAT and CDR2 is FQNNGV in the germline V gene. This CDR3 has 15 amino acids. The CDR3 protein is CASSLAGQGGYEQYF. The CDR3 region has the DNA TGTGCCAGCAGCTTAGCGGGACAGGGCGGCTACGAGCAGTACTTC.

The V call is TRBV13, the J call TRBJ2-1, with 7 bases that match TRBD2. The length of the CDR3 is 17 residues. With 4 bases clipped from V and 0 bases from J, the junction kept 9 bases outside the gene matches. From germline, CDR1 is PRHDT and CDR2 FYEKMQ (reference sequence). CDR3 region: CASSSRASGFSYNEQFF. For the CDR3, the DNA is TGTGCCAGCAGCTCCCGGGCTAGCGGATTCTCCTACAATGAGCAGTTCTTC.

The chain recombines TRBV2 with TRBJ2-1; 11 nucleotides match TRBD2. CDR1 and CDR2 from the germline V gene are SNHLY and FYNNEI. The CDR3 contains 14 residues. V shed 6 bases, J shed 2 bases, and the junction held 0 bases outside the gene matches. CDR3 sequence reads: CASRGLAAYNEQFF. Written as DNA, the CDR3 is TGTGCCAGCAGGGGACTAGCGGCCTACAATGAGCAGTTCTTC.

The J gene is TRBJ2-7, the V gene TRBV6-5; D is tentatively TRBD1 or TRBD2 (5 bases each). CDR3 length: 15 amino acids. Trimming shortened V by 2 bases and J by 3 bases, and 14 bases separated the two germline ends. Germline V lookup: CDR1 MNHEY, CDR2 SVGAGI. In DNA form, the CDR3 reads TGTGCCAGCAGTTACCCAGACAGCAGCGGCTACGAGCAGTACTTC. Amino acids: CASSYPDSSGYEQYF.

The rearrangement joins TRBV28 to TRBJ1-1, with D perhaps matching TRBD1 (5 bases). Germline values: CDR1 MDHEN, CDR2 SYDVKM. Trimming removed 3 bases from V and 2 bases from J, with 22 bases in between. This CDR3 has 18 amino acids. CDR3 sequence (DNA): TGTGCCAGCAGTTTTACGCCCGCCCCCAGCAGGGTCAACACTGAAGCTTTCTTT. This gives the protein CASSFTPAPSRVNTEAFF.

The chain is built from TRBV14 and TRBJ2-7; 12 positions match TRBD2. J was trimmed by 0 bases and V by 10 bases; bases with no gene match: 7. The CDR3 has 15 amino acids. Germline V gene data show CDR1 as SGHDN and CDR2 as FVKESK. The chain's CDR3 is CATSRLAGASYEQYF. The CDR3 DNA follows: TGTGCCACCTCGAGACTAGCGGGGGCCTCCTACGAGCAGTACTTC.

J is TRBJ1-1 and V is TRBV7-9, with D uncertain. CDR3 length: 15 residues. In germline, CDR1 is SEHNR, CDR2 FQNEAQ (reference sequence). Trimming took 5 bases from V and 4 from J, leaving 17 bases between them. CDR3 nucleotide sequence: TGTGCCAGCAGCGGCGGACGCCCCCGAAGCACTGAAGCTTTCTTT. Translation gives CASSGGRPRSTEAFF.

The rearrangement joins TRBV4-2 to TRBJ2-5; 14 nucleotides agree with TRBD2. Germline V gene sequence: CDR1 LGHNA, CDR2 YNFKEQ. This CDR3 is 16 amino acids long. The junction had 2 bases not matched to a gene; V was cut back by 0 bases and J by 5 bases. This CDR3 reads CASSQEGLAGVETQYF. The CDR3 DNA is TGTGCCAGCAGCCAAGAGGGACTAGCGGGAGTCGAGACCCAGTACTTC.

The chain employs TRBV28 and TRBJ1-1; possibly TRBD1 for D (5 bases). The V gene lost 8 bases and the J gene lost 3 bases, with 10 bases spanning the gap. The CDR3 is 12 residues long. Germline values: CDR1 MDHEN, CDR2 SYDVKM. The DNA of the CDR3 is TGTGCCAGCCGCAGGGTGGACACTGAAGCTTTCTTT. Translating gives CASRRVDTEAFF.

The gene calls are TRBV27 and TRBJ2-1; weak D call: TRBD1 (5 bases). Germline CDR1 is MNHEY and CDR2 is SMNVEV (reference sequence). CDR3 length equals 17 residues. V shed 3 bases and J shed 0 bases, with 15 bases lying between them. The CDR3 DNA is TGTGCCAGCAGTTTCTACGGTGGGGCTAGCTCCTACAATGAGCAGTTCTTC. This codes for CASSFYGGASSYNEQFF.

J is TRBJ2-1 and V is TRBV11-2; D not resolved. Trimming removed 5 bases at V and 0 bases at J, with 11 bases between. Germline V gene sequence: CDR1 SGHAT, CDR2 FQNNGV. The CDR3 is made up of 15 amino acids. DNA for the CDR3: TGTGCCAGCAGCGCCGACCTCAGCTCCTACAATGAGCAGTTCTTC. This translates into CASSADLSSYNEQFF.

This clone appeared a few times. The genes are TRBV27 and TRBJ2-7; 7 bases agree with TRBD2. Germline loops: CDR1 MNHEY, CDR2 SMNVEV (reference sequence). CDR3 length: 16 residues. J was trimmed by 7 bases and V by 4 bases; bases with no gene match: 16. The CDR3 is CASSSLGEGRAKEQYF. The CDR3 DNA is TGTGCCAGCAGTTCCCTCGGGGAGGGGAGGGCAAAGGAGCAGTACTTC.